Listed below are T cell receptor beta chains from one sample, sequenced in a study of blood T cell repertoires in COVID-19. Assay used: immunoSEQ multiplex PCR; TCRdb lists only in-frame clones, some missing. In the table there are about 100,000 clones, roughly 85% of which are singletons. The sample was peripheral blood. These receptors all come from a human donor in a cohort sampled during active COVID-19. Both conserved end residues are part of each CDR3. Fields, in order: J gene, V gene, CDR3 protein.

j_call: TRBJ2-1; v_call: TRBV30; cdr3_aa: CACETDHSYNEQFF
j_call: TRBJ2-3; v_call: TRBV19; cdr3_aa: CASSIAGYDTQYF
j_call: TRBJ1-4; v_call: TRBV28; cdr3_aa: CASSRAGGSNEKLFF
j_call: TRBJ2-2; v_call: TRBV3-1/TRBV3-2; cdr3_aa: CASSPRRGPGELFF
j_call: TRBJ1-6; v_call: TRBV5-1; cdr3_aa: CASSLTVNSPLHF
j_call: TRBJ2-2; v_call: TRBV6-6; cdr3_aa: CASSRVTGGELFF
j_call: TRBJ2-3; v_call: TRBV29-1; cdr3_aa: CSVEGVRREPTDTQYF
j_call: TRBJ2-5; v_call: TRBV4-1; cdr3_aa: CASSQGGRGGSETQYF
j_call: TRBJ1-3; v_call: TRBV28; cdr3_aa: CASSLPQTSGNTIYF
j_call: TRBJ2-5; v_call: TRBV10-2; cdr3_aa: CASRTSGASPQETQYF
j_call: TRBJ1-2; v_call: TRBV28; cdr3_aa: CASRYTGPANYGYTF
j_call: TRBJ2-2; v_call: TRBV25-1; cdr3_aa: CASSEGGSGNTGELFF
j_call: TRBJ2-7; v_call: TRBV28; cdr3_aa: CASSETSGSVYEQYF
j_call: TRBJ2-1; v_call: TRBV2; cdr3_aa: CASKWTVNNEQFF
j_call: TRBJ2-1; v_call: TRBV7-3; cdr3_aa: CASSPPGGAGGEQFF
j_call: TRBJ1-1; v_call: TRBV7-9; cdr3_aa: CASSHGQYTEAFF
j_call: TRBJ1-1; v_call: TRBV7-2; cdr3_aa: CASSLVVSTGTEAFF
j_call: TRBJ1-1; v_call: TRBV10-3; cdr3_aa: CAISDFQGNTEAFF
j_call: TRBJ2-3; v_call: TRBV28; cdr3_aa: CASSPKATGSADTQYF
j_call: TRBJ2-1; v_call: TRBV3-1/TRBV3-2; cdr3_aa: CASSQGTLAEQFF
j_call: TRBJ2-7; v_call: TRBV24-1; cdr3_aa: CATSDDTQESEQYF
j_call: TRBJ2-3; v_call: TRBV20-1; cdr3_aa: CSALADTPSW